This T cell receptor beta chain appears in the sequencing data of a study of human T cells and chemical hapten exposure. Study overall: DPC 0.01% went on the upper back by patch test, with reading at 6 days.

This clonotype came up a few times. Its target is unknown. Separate cDNA molecules received unique molecular identifiers, which the library attached to them. One entry per CDR3 protein results from TCRdb running MiXCR on the RACE reads. Counted here are some 81,000 distinct CDR3 sequences, 9.5% to 13% occurring once; the ten biggest clones make up roughly 1.4%. Trimming shortened V by 4 bases and J by 8 bases, and 15 bases separated the two germline ends. Germline V gene sequence: CDR1 SGHTA, CDR2 FQGTGA. The CDR3 covers 14 residues. The sample's time point: patch test 2, 6 weeks after DPC sensitization. Treatment indicated: therapeutic diphenylcyclopropenone sensitization with weekly scalp DPC. General study results and limits: Donors, who had alopecia, may show an immune response that differs from healthy people's. Relative to control repertoires, expanded TCRs gave rise to significantly more large CDR3 similarity clusters.

The sample here was whole blood, taken in connection with sensitization to the hapten diphenylcyclopropenone (DPC). The receptor was isolated from a man aged 18 to 29 with alopecia areata. Some clones in this sample may be carry-over from other donors' samples. The gene calls are TRBV7-3 and TRBJ2-1, with D possibly being TRBD1 (6 bases). Here the CDR3 DNA reads TGTGCCAGCAGCTCCTATTCAGGGGAAGATGAGCAGTTCTTC. It is translated as CASSSYSGEDEQFF.